The 14 T cell receptor beta chains presented below share a single source sample, sequenced in a study of T-cell reconstitution after alpha-beta-depleted transplantation in children. For TCRbeta, the library was prepared with unique molecular identifiers. TCRdb independently ran MiXCR on the PCR reads; one entry per CDR3 protein. This sample has fewer than 130,000 distinct CDR3 sequences; around 10% occur once, and the top ten carry around 8.5%. This sample comprised PBMCs from the stem cell graft donor, obtained from the stem cell graft. These receptors were collected from a human donor who donated a stem cell graft to a child with acute lymphoblastic leukemia.

There are a few counts of this clonotype. The chain links TRBV7-2 to TRBJ2-1, with 9 nucleotides matching TRBD2. This CDR3 is built from 16 residues. Trimming cost V 5 bases and J 8 bases; bases outside gene matches: 13. Germline CDR1 reads SGHTA; CDR2 reads FQGNSA. The CDR3 loop is CASSPGGGGRDYEQFF. As DNA, the CDR3 is TGTGCCAGCAGCCCCGGGGGTGGCGGGAGGGACTATGAGCAGTTCTTC. The full variable domain, in which reference TRBV7-2 and TRBJ2-1 provide the parts outside the CDR3, is GAGVSQSPSNKVTEKGKDVELRCDPISGHTALYWYRQSLGQGLEFLIYFQGNSAPDKSGLPSDRFSAERTGGSVSTLTIQRTQQEDSAVYLCASSPGGGGRDYEQFFGPGTRLTVL.

This clonotype was recorded many times. The V gene is TRBV20-1, the J gene TRBJ1-2; 10 nucleotides agree with TRBD1. This CDR3 is 16 amino acids long. Germline V gene lookup returns CDR1 DFQATT and CDR2 SNEGSKA (reference sequence). The junction had 10 bases not matched to a gene; V was cut back by 4 bases and J by 2 bases. The CDR3 nucleotides are TGCAGTGCTATAGGTCCCGGGACAGGGGTAAACTATGGCTACACCTTC. Translation gives CSAIGPGTGVNYGYTF.

The sample holds many counts of this clonotype. This chain connects TRBV12-3 or TRBV12-4 to TRBJ2-5; D possibly uses TRBD1 or TRBD2 (6 bases each). This CDR3 is built from 15 residues. V gave up 2 bases and J gave up 2 bases, with 12 bases separating them. As DNA, the CDR3 is TGTGCCAGCAGTTTAATGGGGGGCGGACAAGAGACCCAGTACTTC. It codes for CASSLMGGGQETQYF.

This clonotype was counted only a few times. The chain has TRBV28 and TRBJ1-6; 7 bases align to TRBD1. The CDR3 runs to 19 residues. Germline-derived CDR1 and CDR2 are MDHEN and SYDVKM. Trimming removed 5 bases from V and 2 bases from J; junction bases left unmatched: 15. This CDR3 reads CASSTRTGQAVAYNSPLHF. Here the CDR3 DNA reads TGTGCCAGCAGTACCCGTACTGGACAGGCGGTAGCCTATAATTCACCCCTCCACTTT.

This clonotype was seen ten or more times. The chain carries TRBV7-3 and TRBJ2-3; unclear D gene. This CDR3 is built from 15 residues. Trimming took off 5 bases at V and 3 bases at J, with 15 bases between the two ends. Per germline, CDR1 SGHTA and CDR2 FQGTGA. For the CDR3, the DNA is TGTGCCAGCAGCCCTAGGGCGGCCGGGACAGATACGCAGTATTTT. This translates into CASSPRAAGTDTQYF.

This clonotype showed up many times. The gene calls are TRBV6-2 or TRBV6-3 and TRBJ2-7, with D hard to call. V dropped 6 bases and J dropped 2 bases, with 5 bases sitting between them. The germline V gene has CDR1 MNHEY and CDR2 SVGEGT. The CDR3 consists of 11 residues. Written as DNA, the CDR3 is TGTGCCAGCAGCCCCACCTACGAGCAGTACTTC. Amino acids: CASSPTYEQYF.

This clonotype was detected ten times or more. The chain joins TRBV7-3 to TRBJ2-5; either TRBD1 or TRBD2 may fit D (5 bases each). The CDR3 contains 13 residues. V gave up 4 bases and J gave up 11 bases, with 17 bases separating them. Germline V gene sequence: CDR1 SGHTA, CDR2 FQGTGA. The chain's CDR3 is CASSSSVGTGQYF. The DNA for the CDR3 is TGTGCCAGCAGCTCGTCGGTCGGGACCGGGCAGTACTTC.

This clonotype was seen at least ten times. V is TRBV27 and J is TRBJ1-6; 7 nucleotides align to TRBD1. With V trimmed by 3 bases and J by 0 bases, 5 bases remained unmatched. CDR3 length equals 17 residues. From germline, CDR1 is MNHEY and CDR2 SMNVEV (reference sequence). In DNA form, the CDR3 reads TGTGCCAGCAGTTTCTCGACAGGGAGCTCCTATAATTCACCCCTCCACTTT. It encodes CASSFSTGSSYNSPLHF.

This clonotype occurred many times. The J gene is TRBJ1-2, the V gene TRBV6-5; TRBD1 agrees at 9 bases. There are 14 residues in the CDR3. V lost 2 bases and J lost 7; bases outside the gene matches: 5. Germline lookup yields CDR1 MNHEY and CDR2 SVGAGI. Here the CDR3 DNA reads TGTGCCAGCAGTTACGGGACAGGGAGGTCTGGCTACACCTTC. This encodes CASSYGTGRSGYTF.

Concerning this clonotype: A much larger clone differs from this one at a single base, so this may be a read error. DNA for the CDR3: TGTGCCAGCAGGCGACAGGGGGCCGGTGGAAACACCTTATATTTT. Protein product: CASRRQGAGGNTLYF. The chain carries TRBV12-3 or TRBV12-4 and TRBJ1-3, with TRBD1 matching over 10 bases. The length of the CDR3 is 15 residues.

This clonotype occurred many times. The J gene is TRBJ1-5, the V gene TRBV6-1; D is unresolved. With 6 bases removed from V and 3 bases from J, the gap between germline ends came to 9 bases. The CDR3 sequence is 13 residues long. CDR1 is MNHNS, CDR2 SASEGT, per germline. The CDR3 loop reads CASRDPSNQPQHF. CDR3 DNA: TGTGCCAGCAGGGACCCTTCCAATCAGCCCCAGCATTTT.

On this clonotype itself: At one end, the junction sequence differs from germline, possibly due to a read error. The gene calls are TRBV5-6 and TRBJ1-2; TRBD1 is a possible D gene (6 bases). Germline lookup yields CDR1 SGHDT and CDR2 YYEEEE. The CDR3 length is 13 residues. The CDR3 here is CAISPRGGNGYTF. CDR3 DNA: TGTGCCATCAGCCCCAGAGGGGGTAATGGCTACACCTTC.

This clonotype was observed many times. The gene calls are TRBV29-1 and TRBJ2-2; unclear D gene. The CDR3 is made up of 13 amino acids. Germline CDR1 is SQVTM and CDR2 is ANQGSEA. V was clipped by 4 bases and J by 5 bases, with 11 bases between them. CDR3 protein: CSVVVSWTGELFF. CDR3 coding DNA: TGCAGCGTTGTGGTTAGTTGGACCGGGGAGCTGTTTTTT.

This clonotype was counted ten times or more. The chain uses TRBV11-1 and TRBJ2-3, with a weak D call TRBD1 (5 bases). This CDR3 is 15 amino acids long. The V end lost 0 bases, the J end lost 4 bases, and 11 bases lay between the germline ends. Germline CDR1 SGHAT, CDR2 FQDESV (reference sequence). This chain's CDR3 is CASSLAGLVADTQYF. The CDR3 DNA reads TGTGCCAGCAGCTTAGCGGGGCTGGTGGCAGATACGCAGTATTTT.